The 32 T cell receptor beta chains given below trace back to one sample, sequenced in a study of blood T cell repertoires in COVID-19. Generated by immunoSEQ multiplex PCR, the TCRdb table keeps only in-frame clones and is missing some. The repertoire has 150,000 or so clones, around 80% of them found once; the top ten carry just over 0.55%. Material: peripheral blood. The receptors shown here come from a man between 60 and 70 years old with acute or convalescent COVID-19.

The chain recombines TRBV6-5 with TRBJ1-5, with D tentatively TRBD1 (6 bases). The V end lost 4 bases, the J end lost 6 bases, and 13 bases lay between the germline ends. The germline gives CDR1 MNHEY, CDR2 SVGAGI. The length of the CDR3 is 14 residues. CDR3 DNA sequence: TGTGCCAGCAGTTTAAACAGGGCTGGTCAGCCCCAGCATTTT. The encoded protein is CASSLNRAGQPQHF.

The genes are TRBV10-3 and TRBJ2-7, with TRBD2 matching over 13 bases. The length of the CDR3 is 15 residues. Germline values: CDR1 ENHRY, CDR2 SYGVKD. J was trimmed by 0 bases and V by 10 bases; bases with no gene match: 6. The CDR3 region has the DNA TGTGCCACCGAAAGGACTAGCGGGAGCTCCTACGAGCAGTACTTC. Its protein product is CATERTSGSSYEQYF.

This clone was seen just once. CDR3 in DNA: TGTGCCAGCAGCTTGCCGACCGGGACAGGGGGCGGCTACACCTTC. The encoded protein is CASSLPTGTGGGYTF. The V and J genes are TRBV5-6 and TRBJ1-2, with 12 bases aligning to TRBD1. The CDR3 extends over 15 amino acids. V gave up 1 base and J gave up 8 bases; unmatched junction bases: 6. The V gene's germline CDR1 is SGHDT and CDR2 YYEEEE.

In its sample, this clone was seen a few times. V and J are TRBV6-5 and TRBJ1-5; 7 positions agree with TRBD1. Trimming at V came to 4 bases and at J to 2 bases, leaving 8 bases not matched to a gene. CDR3 length equals 16 residues. Per the germline V gene, CDR1 is MNHEY and CDR2 is SVGAGI. As DNA, the CDR3 is TGTGCCAGCAGTTCCTACACAGGGGTTGGCAATCAGCCCCAGCATTTT. Amino acid sequence: CASSSYTGVGNQPQHF.

The chain is built from TRBV7-2 and TRBJ1-6; D might be TRBD1 (5 bases). Trimming cost V 1 base and J 10 bases, with 20 bases left between them. This CDR3 contains 17 residues. The germline CDR1 and CDR2 sequences are SGHTA and FQGNSA. The CDR3 spells CASSLVSGVRVGSPLHF. In nucleotides, the CDR3 is TGTGCCAGCAGCTTAGTTAGTGGGGTCAGGGTGGGGTCACCCCTCCACTTT.

This rearrangement joins TRBV12-3 or TRBV12-4 to TRBJ1-6; D not certain. V was cut by 3 bases and J by 7 bases, with 7 bases left in between. This CDR3 region has 13 residues. The CDR3 loop is CASSLGSNSPLHF. In DNA form, the CDR3 reads TGTGCCAGCAGTTTGGGCAGCAATTCACCCCTCCACTTT.

This clone was counted once. The chain employs TRBV7-9 and TRBJ1-1; the match to TRBD1 covers 7 bases. The CDR3 length is 13 residues. Germline V gene data show CDR1 as SEHNR and CDR2 as FQNEAQ (reference sequence). V lost 1 base and J lost 5; bases outside the gene matches: 1. The CDR3 loop is CASSLEGATEAFF. Here the CDR3 DNA reads TGTGCCAGCAGCTTAGAGGGGGCGACTGAAGCTTTCTTT.

In its sample, this clone was seen once. This chain links TRBV6-6 with TRBJ1-2; a possible D gene is TRBD1 (5 bases). Trimming took off 5 bases at V and 4 bases at J, with 11 bases between the two ends. Germline values: CDR1 MNHNY, CDR2 SVGAGI (reference sequence). This CDR3 spans 13 amino acids. CDR3 residues: CASSPLDTYGYTF. Here the CDR3 DNA reads TGTGCCAGCAGTCCGCTGGACACCTATGGCTACACCTTC.

The chain recombines TRBV11-2 with TRBJ2-6; 7 nucleotides align to TRBD1. Per germline, CDR1 SGHAT and CDR2 FQNNGV. With V trimmed by 5 bases and J by 4 bases, 11 bases remained unmatched. The CDR3 length is 17 residues. CDR3 sequence (DNA): TGTGCCAGCAGCCCCAGACAGGGTAGATCCGGGGCCAACGTCCTGACTTTC. Amino acid sequence: CASSPRQGRSGANVLTF.

CDR3 region: CASSPGANTEAFF. CDR3 DNA: TGTGCCAGCTCACCAGGGGCGAACACTGAAGCTTTCTTT. The chain combines TRBV18 with TRBJ1-1; tentatively, D is TRBD1 (5 bases). There are 13 residues in the CDR3. The V and J ends lost 2 bases and 1 base respectively, with 5 bases between them. CDR1 KGHSH and CDR2 LQKENI come from the germline V gene.

The chain carries TRBV3-1 (or the pseudogene TRBV3-2) and TRBJ2-2, with D possibly matching TRBD2 (5 bases). The CDR3 contains 17 residues. Per the germline V gene, CDR1 is LGHDT and CDR2 is YNNKEL (reference sequence). V shed 0 bases and J shed 4 bases, with 15 bases lying between them. This CDR3 is CASSQDLAGPSTGELFF. The CDR3 DNA sequence: TGTGCCAGCAGCCAAGACTTGGCGGGCCCCAGCACCGGGGAGCTGTTTTTT.

The gene calls are TRBV7-2 and TRBJ1-2, with D possibly matching TRBD1 (6 bases). Germline V CDR1 and CDR2: SGHTA, FQGNSA. Trimming took off 5 bases at V and 4 bases at J, with 14 bases between the two ends. The CDR3 sequence is 14 residues long. The CDR3: CASSPRTVSYGYTF. CDR3 in DNA: TGTGCCAGCAGCCCCCGGACAGTAAGCTATGGCTACACCTTC.

The genes are TRBV19 and TRBJ2-1, with D perhaps matching TRBD2 (5 bases). Germline-derived CDR1 and CDR2 are LNHDA and SQIVND (reference sequence). This CDR3 contains 14 residues. V lost 5 bases, J lost 4 bases, and 12 bases lay in between. CDR3 in DNA: TGTGCCAGTAGTGTCGGGATTACTTACAATGAGCAGTTCTTC. Encoded protein: CASSVGITYNEQFF.

This chain links TRBV9 with TRBJ2-3; the match to TRBD2 covers 8 bases. The ends lost 0 bases at V and 4 bases at J; junction bases unmatched: 7. The germline V gene has CDR1 SGDLS and CDR2 YYNGEE. The CDR3 is 16 amino acids. CDR3 protein: CASSVGGSGSADTQYF. CDR3 nucleotide sequence: TGTGCCAGCAGCGTAGGAGGAAGCGGGAGCGCAGATACGCAGTATTTT.

Regarding this clone: This CDR3 is also generated by other DNA sequences in the sample. The J gene is TRBJ1-2, the V gene TRBV10-3; TRBD1 is a possible D gene (5 bases). Germline CDR1 is ENHRY and CDR2 is SYGVKD. This CDR3 is 14 amino acids long. The germline V and J ends were trimmed by 0 bases and 7 bases, with 12 bases remaining between them. The CDR3 region is CAISESGQGFGYTF. The CDR3 DNA is TGTGCCATCAGTGAGTCCGGGCAGGGCTTTGGCTACACCTTC.

This chain connects TRBV21-1 to TRBJ1-6; whether TRBD1, the table's D call, matches the DNA was not checked. TRBV21-1 is given as a pseudogene. The CDR3 has 16 residues. The CDR3 bases are TGTGCCAGCAGTAAAAACCACCGGGACAGCTATTCACCCCTCCACTTT. This codes for CASSKNHRDSYSPLHF.

The V call is TRBV5-1, the J call TRBJ1-6, with a weak D call TRBD1 (6 bases). Trimming cost V 4 bases and J 6 bases, with 11 bases left between them. The CDR3 runs to 14 residues. Germline-derived CDR1 and CDR2 are SGHRS and YFSETQ. The CDR3, as DNA: TGCGCCAGCAGCCAGGGGCAGGGTAATTCACCCCTCCACTTT. It translates to CASSQGQGNSPLHF.

This clone has just a few counts. The rearrangement links TRBV7-6 to TRBJ2-7, with 7 bases matching TRBD2. The V gene's germline CDR1 is SGHVS and CDR2 FNYEAQ. V gave up 5 bases and J gave up 2 bases; unmatched junction bases: 9. The CDR3 has 15 residues. The CDR3 bases are TGTGCCAGCAGCCCCCAGCCCGCGGGGGCCTACGAGCAGTACTTC. Translating it yields CASSPQPAGAYEQYF.

The rearrangement joins TRBV6-5 to TRBJ1-2, with D maybe TRBD1 (6 bases). Per the germline V gene, CDR1 is MNHEY and CDR2 is SVGAGI. The CDR3 runs to 15 residues. Between the trimmed V and J ends, which lost 0 bases and 4 bases, there was a span of 12 bases. The CDR3 protein is CASSYSPGATYGYTF. DNA of the CDR3: TGTGCCAGCAGTTACTCACCAGGGGCGACCTATGGCTACACCTTC.

This chain links TRBV7-2 with TRBJ2-1, with TRBD2 identical over 14 bases. CDR3 length: 17 residues. V was clipped by 0 bases and J by 4 bases; unmatched bases: 2. From germline, CDR1 is SGHTA and CDR2 FQGNSA. The CDR3 spells CASSLAGTSGGYNEQFF. In DNA, the CDR3 is TGTGCCAGCAGCTTAGCCGGGACTAGCGGGGGATACAATGAGCAGTTCTTC.

V usage is TRBV4-1 and J usage is TRBJ2-5; TRBD1 is a possible D gene (6 bases). The CDR3 loop spans 15 amino acids. In germline, CDR1 is MGHRA, CDR2 YSYEKL. Trimming left V 3 bases short and J 2 bases short, with 13 bases between. The CDR3 is CASSQAWTAQETQYF. The CDR3 nucleotides read TGCGCCAGCAGCCAGGCCTGGACAGCTCAAGAGACCCAGTACTTC.

The V gene is TRBV2, the J gene TRBJ2-1; D unclear. CDR3 size: 13 residues. Looked up from germline, CDR1 is SNHLY and CDR2 is FYNNEI. V gave up 3 bases and J gave up 4 bases, with 7 bases separating them. CDR3 coding DNA: TGTGCCAGCAGTGAGAGGTTTTACAATGAGCAGTTCTTC. This codes for CASSERFYNEQFF.

The chain recombines TRBV19 with TRBJ2-1; D may be TRBD2 (5 bases). Per the germline V gene, CDR1 is LNHDA and CDR2 is SQIVND (reference sequence). The CDR3 spans 15 residues. Deletions cut 7 bases from V and 0 bases from J, with 13 bases between. CDR3 protein: CASKRVESSYNEQFF. The CDR3 region has the DNA TGTGCCAGTAAGAGGGTGGAGAGCTCCTACAATGAGCAGTTCTTC.

The chain uses TRBV19 and TRBJ1-1; no clear D gene. Looked up from germline, CDR1 is LNHDA and CDR2 is SQIVND (reference sequence). This CDR3 is 13 amino acids long. V was cut by 1 base and J by 8 bases, with 11 bases left in between. CDR3 sequence reads: CASSIGVTTEAFF. As DNA, the CDR3 is TGTGCCAGTAGTATAGGGGTAACTACCGAAGCTTTCTTT.

The chain employs TRBV7-2 and TRBJ2-1, with 8 positions matching TRBD2. CDR1 is SGHTA and CDR2 is FQGNSA in the germline V gene. This CDR3 is built from 14 residues. Germline trimming cut 5 bases from V and 10 bases from J; bases unmatched to any gene: 10. CDR3 in amino acids: CASSPFPGLGEQFF. The CDR3 DNA follows: TGTGCCAGCAGCCCTTTCCCGGGACTAGGGGAGCAGTTCTTC.

This clone was detected only once. The chain couples TRBV4-3 to TRBJ2-2; TRBD1 matches at 9 bases. V lost 1 base to trimming and J lost 3 bases; unmatched junction nucleotides: 9. The CDR3 loop spans 18 amino acids. Germline assignment: CDR1 LGHNA and CDR2 YSLEER. CDR3 protein: CASSQGKTGGADTGELFF. The CDR3 DNA follows: TGCGCCAGCAGCCAAGGGAAAACAGGGGGCGCGGACACCGGGGAGCTGTTTTTT.

The chain uses TRBV5-5 and TRBJ2-2, with D maybe TRBD2 (5 bases). The V end lost 4 bases, the J end lost 4 bases, and 11 bases lay between the germline ends. This CDR3 contains 14 residues. In germline, CDR1 is SGHKS, CDR2 YYEKEE (reference sequence). CDR3 in DNA: TGTGCCAGCAGCCGCGGGCAGTTCACCGGGGAGCTGTTTTTT. Protein: CASSRGQFTGELFF.

The chain employs TRBV11-2 and TRBJ2-5; perhaps TRBD2 as D (5 bases). CDR3 size: 13 residues. V lost 5 bases and J lost 6, with 13 bases in between. CDR1 and CDR2 (germline): SGHAT, FQNNGV. CDR3 loop: CASSREFLQTQYF. The CDR3 nucleotides are TGTGCCAGCAGCAGGGAGTTCCTGCAGACCCAGTACTTC.

The rearrangement uses TRBV19 and TRBJ2-5; the D is unclear. The length of the CDR3 is 13 residues. V dropped 5 bases and J dropped 2 bases, with 9 bases sitting between them. CDR1 is LNHDA and CDR2 is SQIVND in the germline V gene (reference sequence). The CDR3 bases are TGTGCCAGTAGTTTGGCTCATCAAGAGACCCAGTACTTC. Its translation is CASSLAHQETQYF.

This clone has a handful of counts. The rearrangement uses TRBV7-2 and TRBJ2-7; tentative D call: TRBD2 (5 bases). The length of the CDR3 is 12 residues. Looked up from germline, CDR1 is SGHTA and CDR2 is FQGNSA. Deletions cut 4 bases from V and 6 bases from J, with 10 bases between. CDR3 region: CASSSLAGEQYF. Written as DNA, the CDR3 is TGTGCCAGCAGCTCGCTAGCTGGCGAGCAGTACTTC. Combining the CDR3 with reference TRBV7-2 and TRBJ2-7 gives the whole variable domain GAGVSQSPSNKVTEKGKDVELRCDPISGHTALYWYRQSLGQGLEFLIYFQGNSAPDKSGLPSDRFSAERTGGSVSTLTIQRTQQEDSAVYLCASSSLAGEQYFGPGTRLTVT.

As DNA, the CDR3 is TGTGCCACCAGCAGAGGAGAATCCGCTCGCTCTGGAAACACCATATATTTT. Translating it yields CATSRGESARSGNTIYF. This chain joins TRBV15 and TRBJ1-3; D remains ambiguous. The V end was cut by 1 base, the J end by 0 bases, with 13 bases between. Germline V gene sequence: CDR1 LNHNV, CDR2 YYDKDF (reference sequence). This CDR3 comprises 17 residues.

This chain links TRBV27 with TRBJ2-1, with 10 bases aligning to TRBD2. The trim removed 4 bases at V and 6 bases at J, leaving 6 bases unmatched. The CDR3 loop spans 15 amino acids. Germline V CDR1 and CDR2: MNHEY, SMNVEV (reference sequence). Here the CDR3 DNA reads TGTGCCAGCAGTTCAGCGGGAGGGCAATCCAATGAGCAGTTCTTC. Translation: CASSSAGGQSNEQFF.